This TCR beta chain emerged from a study of OX40 agonist ivuxolimab in advanced cancers. Turning to the study itself: Six ivuxolimab dose levels, 0.01 to 10 mg/kg, were given intravenously every 2 weeks.

In the case of this clone: As yet, its antigen is unknown.

The study's findings and limits: Researchers report that CD8+ T cells had, on average, more expanded clones than CD4+. Expanded peripheral T cell antigen specificity was not determined. There were also nonresponders showing low normalized T-cell clonal expansion.

The CDR3 runs 15 residues. Germline V lookup: CDR1 MNHEY, CDR2 SMNVEV (reference sequence). J gave up 0 bases and V 6 bases, and 5 bases lay outside the gene matches. Only in-frame clones appear in the TCRdb table, and some are missing; sequencing was by immunoSEQ multiplex PCR. The table lists 35,000 to 40,000 clones, 92% of them singletons. Sequences were derived from CD4+ or CD8+ T cells sorted from blood, sampled in a trial of the OX40 agonist ivuxolimab. This TCR derives from an adult with an advanced solid tumor such as melanoma, head and neck, liver or kidney cancer. The chain couples TRBV27 to TRBJ2-7, with 10 nucleotides matching TRBD1. CDR3 nucleotide sequence: TGTGCCAGCAGACCCGGACAGGGGGTCTCCTACGAGCAGTACTTC. The encoded protein is CASRPGQGVSYEQYF.